This note documents a single T cell receptor (beta chain) sequence. There is no known antigen for this receptor. Base qualities are not provided; no much larger clone lies one nucleotide away. These data originate in a study of cytomegalovirus exposure and HLA in healthy donors (dated by TCRdb to 2016 to 2017). Concerning the study at large: According to an earlier analysis of a few hundred of the donors, some 180 million T cells yielded roughly 110 million unique TCR beta sequences and approximately 280 Gb of sequence data. An early release covering roughly 600 HLA-typed donors comprised roughly 300 gigabases of sequencing data and 85 million or so unique TCR sequences. The genetic ancestry cluster associated with self-reported Caucasian donors included 81% of the 398 genotyped donors. The aim of the study was to test whether cataloging public T cell receptors could identify signatures of past pathogen exposure. The study used immunosequencing to profile the T cell repertoires of around 600 subjects and linked those repertoires to cytomegalovirus serostatus. A separate validation cohort of over 95 different subjects was used in addition to the approximately 700-subject first cohort. The study combined high-throughput TCR immunosequencing, statistical association of individual TCRs with disease status, and machine learning to predict cytomegalovirus infection status. To study patterns of TCR occurrence, a later analysis re-analyzed previously published TCR beta repertoires from 650 to 750 donors and added high-resolution HLA genotyping. Rather than drawing on any new phenotypic data, the later analysis identified candidate immune exposures from TCR beta sequences and the way those sequences occurred across donors. To decide whether each TCR beta V gene segment behaved as functional or pseudogenic, an earlier analysis of some 600 of the donors relied on high-throughput TCR beta sequencing. Donor age, sex, ethnicity and CMV serostatus were compiled alongside the repertoire data. In a later genetic analysis, genome-wide SNP genotypes for about three fifths of the roughly 670 donors were used, and that subset was treated as a discovery cohort. Every repertoire in the discovery cohort had been generated on one and the same sequencing platform. HLA typing covered class I and class II loci at four-digit resolution. Typing coverage varied by locus: about 620-630 donors for A, B, C, DRB1 and DQB1; approximately 560 for DQA1; approximately 570 for DPA1; more than 450 for DPB1. Because of strong linkage in the cohort, roughly five DR-DQ haplotypes were treated as single units for association and clustering. On average, 235,054 unique TCR beta nucleotide sequences were sequenced per donor among 398 genotyped donors of the cohort, with about 19% of those sequences being non-productive.

The cohort was made up of about 610 healthy bone marrow donors. All cohort members were sampled while nominally healthy, although unrecorded immune exposures were likely present. The donor was CMV seronegative and belonged to the group of 352 seronegative cohort members. Each donor provided a peripheral blood sample, and peripheral blood mononuclear cells were used for TCR beta sequencing. Genomic DNA was extracted from the blood cell samples with the Qiagen DNeasy Blood Extraction Kit. Receptors were amplified or captured by the immunoSEQ multiplex PCR assay. A mixture of 60 forward primers for TCR Vbeta segments and 13 reverse primers for TCR Jbeta segments was used in the multiplex PCR. The CDR3 region of rearranged TCR beta genes was amplified from genomic DNA by a multiplex PCR assay. On the Illumina HiSeq System, the amplified TCR beta libraries were sequenced as 87-base-pair reads. The paper's processing steps were these. Across the roughly 640 repertoires, a later analysis counted some 81 million unique TCR beta chains, around 10 million of which were shared by at least two donors. Raw reads were error-corrected and collapsed into unique sequences by a nearest-neighbor algorithm in which closely related sequences were merged to remove PCR and sequencing errors. CDR3 sequences were aligned to IMGT reference sequences to assign V, D and J gene segments. For a sequence to be retained, a match of at least six nucleotides was required to both a V gene segment and a J gene segment. A rearrangement counted as productive if the CDR3 had no stop codons and remained in frame with V and J, and every other rearrangement counted as non-productive. CDR3 was defined according to IMGT convention as the region running from the second conserved V-encoded cysteine to the conserved J-encoded phenylalanine. The earlier analysis of fewer than 700 of the donors excluded sequences that lacked an unambiguous match to a single V gene segment. In an earlier analysis of some 590 of the donors, V segments were called functional above 56.7% productive rearrangements and were called segregating when the between-donor standard deviation exceeded 5%. To diagnose cytomegalovirus status from the catalog of TCR beta chain sequences, a statistical classification framework was built. In a later analysis, TCR nucleotide sequences were compared against IMGT/GENE-DB human TR gene sequences so that V and J genes could be assigned. In a later analysis, CDR3 sequences and most-parsimonious VDJ recombination scenarios were assigned using the TCRdist pipeline. In a later analysis, each TCR beta chain was defined by its CDR3 amino acid sequence together with its V-gene family, and reads lacking a unique V-gene family were excluded. A later analysis removed 592 highly shared, low-generation-probability nucleotide sequences to deal with suspected cross-contamination and a sequencing artifact. For each public chain, a later analysis derived a clonal expansion index from normalized ranks of inferred template counts within each repertoire. A later analysis computed generation probabilities with a VDJ recombination model fitted to out-of-frame rearrangements, and checked the results against IGoR. In a later analysis, hypergeometric tests were used to score TCR-TCR, TCR-HLA and TCR-CMV co-occurrence, with a repertoire-size bias correction applied to TCR pairs. To estimate false discovery rates, a later analysis permuted the HLA or CMV assignments 20 times. In a later analysis, co-occurring TCRs were grouped with DBSCAN, and TCRdist sequence similarity was added when clustering was performed within HLA-allele-positive subsets. For co-occurrence clustering, repertoires with fewer than 30,000 or more than 120,000 public chains were excluded, along with roughly 5 repertoires with anomalous nucleotide sharing. Sourced from immuneACCESS, this table was stored by TCRdb with only in-frame sequences that have V and J called. A share of the clones is absent; for the studies checked, an unresolved V gene accounts for under half, and the remainder has no known explanation. V and J calls and clone size are copied from that table; D and trimming were computed from the DNA. The sample table shows more than 85,000 clones, and about 83% are seen once. Of the sample, 5% to 6.5% is held by the ten largest clones.

From cysteine to phenylalanine, the CDR3 is 15 amino acids long. The read is trimmed to its CDR3 DNA, 45 bases read in frame from base 1. The CDR1 and CDR2 encoded by the germline V gene are SGHRS and YFSETQ. Clipping removes 1 base from V and 6 bases from J, with 10 as the unmatched junction base count. What the research found in general, with its limitations: Immune exposure information for the cohort was limited to CMV serostatus. Some IMGT-functional V segments, including TRBV6-2 and TRBV6-3, could not be told apart with the 87-base-pair reads, so those segments were excluded. In a later analysis, TCR association rates were found to vary across HLA loci, with the most associated TCRs seen for DRB1 alleles and the fewest for HLA-C alleles. About 17 rarely observed V segments, including chromosome 9 orphons, were excluded from the earlier analysis of approximately 500 of the donors because counts were too low. An earlier analysis of approximately 540 of the donors showed that most TCR beta V segments appeared in productive rearrangements either about 90% or about 30% of the time, which broadly matched IMGT annotations. The sequencing pipeline was judged likely to have produced a cluster of highly shared sequence variants as a technical artifact. An association between a missense DCLRE1C variant and V-gene and J-gene trimming of TCR beta chains was found in a later genetic analysis and replicated in an independent cohort. Because HLA typing was missing for some donors at each locus, association tests included only the typed subset. Most CMV-associated TCR beta chains appeared to be HLA-restricted in a later analysis, and the HLA associations seemed to be driven largely by CMV exposure. The classifier was reported to diagnose cytomegalovirus status with high specificity and sensitivity in both the original cohort and the validation cohort. A few of the identified cytomegalovirus-associated TCR beta chains were confirmed in vitro to be specific for cytomegalovirus antigens. Specific HLA alleles were associated with 15,000 to 20,000 TCR beta sequences at a false discovery rate of 0.05 in a later analysis. Most TCR sequences were seen in very few donors, while some public TCRs were found in many individuals. Presence/absence analyses assumed roughly uniform sequencing depth across donors, an assumption that may not hold. In a later genetic analysis, fewer N-insertions in productive TCRs were reported among donors in an Asian-associated ancestry cluster than the 666-donor mean. In this cohort, only TCR beta chains were sequenced, and detectable features were limited by the absence of alpha or paired-chain data. When HLA alleles, especially DR and DQ, strongly co-occurred, TCR associations were difficult to assign to individual alleles. Several of the top co-occurrence clusters appeared to be linked to parvovirus B19, influenza, CMV and Epstein-Barr virus, according to a later analysis. Correlated functional status among segregating V segments might reflect linkage disequilibrium, but an unknown experimental factor could not be ruled out. The authors suggested that the approach could potentially be generalized to other disease states and immunological phenotypes. A total of 164 TCR beta chains were listed by the study as associated with cytomegalovirus. A further reported finding was that TCR beta sequences accurately predicted the HLA-A and HLA-B alleles for most subjects in the first cohort. Compared with equally common non-associated chains, HLA-associated TCR beta chains in a later analysis were more clonally expanded and had lower generation probabilities.

Sequencing used PBMCs. Recombination linked TRBV5-1 to TRBJ2-7; 7 bases in between match TRBD1. The receptor's source is a man in his late teens or twenties in good health and CMV-seronegative. The DNA sequence is given as TGCGCCAGCAGCTTGTCTTGGACAGGACCCCTCGAGCAGTACTTC. Translated, it gives CASSLSWTGPLEQYF.